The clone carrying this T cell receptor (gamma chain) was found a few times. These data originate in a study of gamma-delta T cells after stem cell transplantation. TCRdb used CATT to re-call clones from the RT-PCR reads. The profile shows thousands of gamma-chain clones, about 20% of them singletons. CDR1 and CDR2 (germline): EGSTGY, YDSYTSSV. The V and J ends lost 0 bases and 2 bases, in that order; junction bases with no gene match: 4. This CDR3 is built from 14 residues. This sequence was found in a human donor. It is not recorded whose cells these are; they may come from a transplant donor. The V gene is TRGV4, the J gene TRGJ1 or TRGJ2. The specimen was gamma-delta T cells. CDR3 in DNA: TGTGCCACCTGGGATGGGCCCCATTATTATAAGAAACTCTTT. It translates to CATWDGPHYYKKLF.